A selection of T cell receptor beta chains follows, all from one sample in a study of blood T cell repertoires in COVID-19. Produced via immunoSEQ multiplex PCR; TCRdb's table is partial and in-frame only. The repertoire holds about 200,000 clones, with about nine tenths as singletons. Specimen: peripheral blood. Every receptor here comes from a man older than 75 with acute or convalescent COVID-19. The CDR3 runs from the conserved cysteine through the conserved F or W. D genes are given only for firm matches. Clone size is stated in some rows and not others, as once, few, many or a class when expanded.

cdr3_aa cdr3_nt j_call clone_size v_call d_call
CASSIGPFSPAGAFF TGTGCCAGCAGTATAGGCCCGTTCTCGCCGGCGGGAGCTTTCTTT TRBJ1-1 . TRBV6-5 .
CASSWTGGSSPLHF TGTGCCAGCAGCTGGACAGGGGGATCGTCACCCCTCCACTTT TRBJ1-6 . TRBV5-5 TRBD1
CAWSVQGGNQPQHF TGTGCCTGGAGTGTACAAGGGGGTAATCAGCCCCAGCATTTT TRBJ1-5 . TRBV30 .
CASSFLQNKNIQYF TGTGCCAGCAGTTTTCTACAGAACAAAAACATTCAGTACTTC TRBJ2-4 . TRBV27 .
CASSLEGGSGNTIYF TGCGCCAGCAGCTTGGAAGGAGGCTCTGGAAACACCATATATTTT TRBJ1-3 . TRBV5-1 .
CASSSTGGSPYYEQYF TGTGCCAGCTCATCCACAGGGGGCTCTCCCTACTACGAGCAGTACTTC TRBJ2-7 . TRBV18 TRBD1
CACAGQGDYGYTF TGTGCCTGCGCAGGACAGGGGGACTATGGCTACACCTTC TRBJ1-2 . TRBV30 TRBD1
CASSQDWSFGGKNIQYF TGCGCCAGCAGCCAAGATTGGTCCTTCGGCGGGAAAAACATTCAGTACTTC TRBJ2-4 . TRBV4-3 .
CASSLRSTGTRSYGYTF TGTGCCAGCAGCTTGAGGTCGACAGGGACGAGGAGCTATGGCTACACCTTC TRBJ1-2 once TRBV5-6 TRBD1
CASSRAGTASGNTIYF TGCGCCAGCAGCCGGGCTGGGACAGCTTCTGGAAACACCATATATTTT TRBJ1-3 . TRBV5-1 TRBD1
CASSYSGGGGARIGELFF TGTGCCAGCAGTTACTCCGGGGGCGGGGGCGCGAGGATCGGGGAGCTGTTTTTT TRBJ2-2 . TRBV6-2/TRBV6-3 .
CASTLQAGNYGYTF TGTGCCAGCACCCTTCAGGCGGGAAACTATGGCTACACCTTC TRBJ1-2 once TRBV28 .
CATSVTWGQHYSNQPQHF TGTGCCACCAGTGTCACCTGGGGACAGCATTATAGCAATCAGCCCCAGCATTTT TRBJ1-5 few TRBV24-1 TRBD1
CAWNRGPGELFF TGTGCCTGGAATAGGGGTCCCGGGGAGCTGTTTTTT TRBJ2-2 once TRBV30 .
CASSPRQGENIQYF TGCGCCAGCAGTCCCAGACAGGGAGAAAACATTCAGTACTTC TRBJ2-4 . TRBV5-1 TRBD1
CAIRPVTDRGYGYTF TGTGCCATCAGGCCTGTTACCGACAGGGGCTATGGCTACACCTTC TRBJ1-2 . TRBV10-3 TRBD1